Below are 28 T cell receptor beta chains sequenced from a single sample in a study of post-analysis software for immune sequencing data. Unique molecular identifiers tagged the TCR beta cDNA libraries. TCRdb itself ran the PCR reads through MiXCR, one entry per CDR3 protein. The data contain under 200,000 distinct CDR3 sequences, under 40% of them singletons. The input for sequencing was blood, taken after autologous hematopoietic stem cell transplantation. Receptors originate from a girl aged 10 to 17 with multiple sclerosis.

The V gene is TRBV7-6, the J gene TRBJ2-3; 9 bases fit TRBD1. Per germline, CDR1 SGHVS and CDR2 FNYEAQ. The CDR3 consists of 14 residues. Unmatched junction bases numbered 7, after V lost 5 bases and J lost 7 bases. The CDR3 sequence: CASSDPQGAYTQYF. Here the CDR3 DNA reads TGTGCCAGCAGCGATCCACAGGGGGCTTATACGCAGTATTTT.

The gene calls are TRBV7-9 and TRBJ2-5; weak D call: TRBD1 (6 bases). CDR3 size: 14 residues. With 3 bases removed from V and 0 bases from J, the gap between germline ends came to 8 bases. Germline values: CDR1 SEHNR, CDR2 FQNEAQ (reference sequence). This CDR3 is CASSFGQNQETQYF. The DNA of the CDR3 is TGTGCCAGCAGCTTCGGACAGAACCAAGAGACCCAGTACTTC.

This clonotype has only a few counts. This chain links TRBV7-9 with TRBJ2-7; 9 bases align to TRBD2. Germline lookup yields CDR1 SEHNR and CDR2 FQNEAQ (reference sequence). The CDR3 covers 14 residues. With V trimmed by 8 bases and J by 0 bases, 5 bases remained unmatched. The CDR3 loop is CASQSSGTSYEQYF. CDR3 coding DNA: TGTGCCAGCCAATCTAGCGGGACCTCCTACGAGCAGTACTTC.

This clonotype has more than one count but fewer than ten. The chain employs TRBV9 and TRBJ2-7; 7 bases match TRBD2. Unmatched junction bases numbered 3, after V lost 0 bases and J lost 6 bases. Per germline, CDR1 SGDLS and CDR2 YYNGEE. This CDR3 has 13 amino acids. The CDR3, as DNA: TGTGCCAGCAGCGTAGGACTAGCCTCCGAGCAGTACTTC. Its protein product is CASSVGLASEQYF.

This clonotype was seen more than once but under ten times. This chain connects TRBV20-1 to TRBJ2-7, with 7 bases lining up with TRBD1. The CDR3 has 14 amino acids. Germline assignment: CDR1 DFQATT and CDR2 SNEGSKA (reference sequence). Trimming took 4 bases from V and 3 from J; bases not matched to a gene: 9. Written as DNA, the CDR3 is TGCAGTGCTATGCCGGGACAGAAAGTCTACGAGCAGTACTTC. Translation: CSAMPGQKVYEQYF.

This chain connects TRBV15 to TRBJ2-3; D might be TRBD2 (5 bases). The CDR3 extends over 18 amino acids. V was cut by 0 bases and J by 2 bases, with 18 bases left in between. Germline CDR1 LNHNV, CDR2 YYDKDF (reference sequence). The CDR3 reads CATSRDRASGRITDTQYF. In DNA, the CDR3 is TGTGCCACCAGCAGAGATAGGGCAAGCGGCCGAATCACAGATACGCAGTATTTT. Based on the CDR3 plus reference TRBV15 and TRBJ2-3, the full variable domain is DAMVIQNPRYQVTQFGKPVTLSCSQTLNHNVMYWYQQKSSQAPKLLFHYYDKDFNNEADTPDNFQSRRPNTSFCFLDIRSPGLGDTAMYLCATSRDRASGRITDTQYFGPGTRLTVL.

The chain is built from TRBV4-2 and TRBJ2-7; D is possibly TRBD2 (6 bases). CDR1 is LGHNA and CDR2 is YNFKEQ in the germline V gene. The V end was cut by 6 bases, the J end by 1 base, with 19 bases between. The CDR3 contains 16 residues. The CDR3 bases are TGTGCCAGCAGTGATGGCGACGGGAGTCAATCCTACGAGCAGTACTTC. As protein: CASSDGDGSQSYEQYF.

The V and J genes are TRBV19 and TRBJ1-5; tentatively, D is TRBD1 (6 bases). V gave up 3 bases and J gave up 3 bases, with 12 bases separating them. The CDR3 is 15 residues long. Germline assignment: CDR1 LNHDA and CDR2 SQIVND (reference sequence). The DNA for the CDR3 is TGTGCCAGTAGTATTTCGGACAGCCACAATCAGCCCCAGCATTTT. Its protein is CASSISDSHNQPQHF.

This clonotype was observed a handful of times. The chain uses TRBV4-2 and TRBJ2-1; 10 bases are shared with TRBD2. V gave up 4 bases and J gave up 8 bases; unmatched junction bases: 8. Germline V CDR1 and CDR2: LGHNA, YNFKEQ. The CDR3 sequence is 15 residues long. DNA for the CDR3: TGTGCCAGCAGCCTACCAGCGGGAGGGCCCTATGAGCAGTTCTTC. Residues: CASSLPAGGPYEQFF.

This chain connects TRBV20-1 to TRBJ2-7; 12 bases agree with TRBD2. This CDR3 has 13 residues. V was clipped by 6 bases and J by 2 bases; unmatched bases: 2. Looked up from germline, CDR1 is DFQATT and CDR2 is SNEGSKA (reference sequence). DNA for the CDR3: TGCAGTGCCCTAGCGGGAGGGACCTACGAGCAGTACTTC. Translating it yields CSALAGGTYEQYF.

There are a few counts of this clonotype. CDR3 sequence (DNA): TGTGCCAGCAGCTTCTCCGGACTAGCGGGGTTCACAGATACGCAGTATTTT. This encodes CASSFSGLAGFTDTQYF. The chain links TRBV11-2 to TRBJ2-3; TRBD2 aligns across 12 bases. Germline CDR1 reads SGHAT; CDR2 reads FQNNGV. Trimming removed 3 bases from V and 2 bases from J; junction bases left unmatched: 6. The CDR3 spans 17 residues. The whole variable domain, remainder taken from reference TRBV11-2 and TRBJ2-3, is EAGVAQSPRYKIIEKRQSVAFWCNPISGHATLYWYQQILGQGPKLLIQFQNNGVVDDSQLPKDRFSAERLKGVDSTLKIQPAKLEDSAVYLCASSFSGLAGFTDTQYFGPGTRLTVL.

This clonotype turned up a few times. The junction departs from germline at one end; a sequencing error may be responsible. CDR3: CASSSLGLSGSGANVRTF. DNA of the CDR3: TGTGCCAGCAGCTCCCTAGGACTGTCAGGCTCTGGGGCCAACGTCCGGACTTTC. This chain links TRBV7-2 with TRBJ2-6; TRBD1 or TRBD2 may be the D gene (5 bases each). Germline CDR1 is SGHTA and CDR2 is FQGNSA. The CDR3 runs 18 residues.

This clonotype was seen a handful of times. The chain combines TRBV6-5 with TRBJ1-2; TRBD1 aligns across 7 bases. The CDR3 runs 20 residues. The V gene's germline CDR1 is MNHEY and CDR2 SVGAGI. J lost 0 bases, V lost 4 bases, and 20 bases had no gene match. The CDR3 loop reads CASSSTGKELLLRSNYGYTF. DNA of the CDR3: TGTGCCAGCAGTTCGACAGGGAAGGAACTACTACTACGATCTAACTATGGCTACACCTTC.

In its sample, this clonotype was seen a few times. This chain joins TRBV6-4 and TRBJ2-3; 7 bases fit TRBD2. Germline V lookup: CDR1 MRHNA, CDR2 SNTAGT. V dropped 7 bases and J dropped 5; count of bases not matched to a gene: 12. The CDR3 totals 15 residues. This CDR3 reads CASKPGEREGDTQYF. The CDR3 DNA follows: TGTGCCAGCAAGCCCGGGGAGCGGGAAGGAGATACGCAGTATTTT.

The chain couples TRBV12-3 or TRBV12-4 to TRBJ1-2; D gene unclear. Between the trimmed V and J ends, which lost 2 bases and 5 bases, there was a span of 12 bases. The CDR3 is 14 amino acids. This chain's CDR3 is CASSLSQAGYGYTF. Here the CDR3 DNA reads TGTGCCAGCAGTTTATCGCAAGCTGGGTATGGCTACACCTTC.

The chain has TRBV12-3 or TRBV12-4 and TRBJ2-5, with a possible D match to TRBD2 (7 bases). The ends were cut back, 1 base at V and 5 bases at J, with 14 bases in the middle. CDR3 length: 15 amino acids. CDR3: CASSLDGGRGETQYF. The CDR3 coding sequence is TGTGCCAGCAGTTTAGATGGAGGGAGGGGGGAGACCCAGTACTTC.

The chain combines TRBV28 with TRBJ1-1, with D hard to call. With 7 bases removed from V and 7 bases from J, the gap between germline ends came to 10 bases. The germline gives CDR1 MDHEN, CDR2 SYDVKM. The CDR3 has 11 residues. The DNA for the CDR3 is TGTGCCAGCAACTCCCCCGTTGAAGCTTTCTTT. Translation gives CASNSPVEAFF.

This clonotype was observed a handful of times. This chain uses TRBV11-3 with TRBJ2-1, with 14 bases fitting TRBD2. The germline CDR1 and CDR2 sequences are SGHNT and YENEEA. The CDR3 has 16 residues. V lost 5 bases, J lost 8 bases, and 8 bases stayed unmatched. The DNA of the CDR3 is TGTGCCAGCAGCCACAGAGGGACTAGCGGGAGTTATGAGCAGTTCTTC. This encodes CASSHRGTSGSYEQFF.

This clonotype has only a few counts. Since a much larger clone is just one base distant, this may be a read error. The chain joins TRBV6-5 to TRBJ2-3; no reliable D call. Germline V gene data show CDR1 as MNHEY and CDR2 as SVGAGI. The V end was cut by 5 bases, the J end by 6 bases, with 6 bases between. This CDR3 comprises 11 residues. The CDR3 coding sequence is TGTGCCAGCAGTACAGCGGATACGCAGTATTTT. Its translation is CASSTADTQYF.

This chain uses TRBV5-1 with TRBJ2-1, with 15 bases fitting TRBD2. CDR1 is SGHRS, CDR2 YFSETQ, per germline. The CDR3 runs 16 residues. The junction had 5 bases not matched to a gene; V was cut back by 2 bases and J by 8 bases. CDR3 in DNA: TGCGCCAGCAGCTTCGGGACTAGCGGGAGGAGGCATGAGCAGTTCTTC. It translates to CASSFGTSGRRHEQFF.

The CDR3 DNA is TGTGCCTGGGGTCGTCCGGATGCTCCCTACAATGAGCAGTTCTTC. Translation: CAWGRPDAPYNEQFF. The gene calls are TRBV30 and TRBJ2-1, with D unresolved. V was pared by 5 bases and J by 2 bases, with 16 bases between. Germline-derived CDR1 and CDR2 are GTSNPN and SVGIG (reference sequence). The CDR3 runs to 15 residues.

Here the CDR3 DNA reads TGCGCCAGCAGCCAAGATTACGGGACAGCAAGCAATCAGCCCCAGCATTTT. It translates to CASSQDYGTASNQPQHF. The chain joins TRBV4-1 to TRBJ1-5; TRBD1 agrees at 7 bases. Germline CDR1 reads MGHRA; CDR2 reads YSYEKL. The CDR3 runs 17 residues. Trimming removed 0 bases from V and 1 base from J; junction bases left unmatched: 6.

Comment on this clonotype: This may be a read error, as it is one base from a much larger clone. The CDR3 nucleotides are TGCGCCAGCAGCCCCGGACGATTCCTCGAGGGAGATACGCAGTATTTT. Translated: CASSPGRFLEGDTQYF. This chain connects TRBV5-1 to TRBJ2-3; possible D gene TRBD2, 5 bases. The CDR3 is 16 amino acids. Germline CDR1 SGHRS, CDR2 YFSETQ. V lost 4 bases, J lost 5 bases, and 20 bases lay in between.

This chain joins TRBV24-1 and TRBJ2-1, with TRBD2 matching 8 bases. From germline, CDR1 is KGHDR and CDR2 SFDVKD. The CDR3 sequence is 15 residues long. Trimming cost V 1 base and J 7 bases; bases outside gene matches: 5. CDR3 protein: CATSDLYGGGNEQFF. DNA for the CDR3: TGTGCCACCAGTGATTTATACGGGGGGGGTAATGAGCAGTTCTTC.

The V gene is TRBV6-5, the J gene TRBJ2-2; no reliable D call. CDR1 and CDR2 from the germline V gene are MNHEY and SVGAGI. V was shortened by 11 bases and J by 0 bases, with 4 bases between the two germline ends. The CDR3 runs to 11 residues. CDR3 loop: CAASNTGELFF. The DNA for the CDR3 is TGTGCCGCTTCGAACACCGGGGAGCTGTTTTTT.

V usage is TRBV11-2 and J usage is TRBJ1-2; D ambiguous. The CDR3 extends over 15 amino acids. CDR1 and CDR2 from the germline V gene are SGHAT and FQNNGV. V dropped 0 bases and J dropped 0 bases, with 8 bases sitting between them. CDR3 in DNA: TGTGCCAGCAGCTTAGATTTGGGTGCTAACTATGGCTACACCTTC. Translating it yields CASSLDLGANYGYTF.

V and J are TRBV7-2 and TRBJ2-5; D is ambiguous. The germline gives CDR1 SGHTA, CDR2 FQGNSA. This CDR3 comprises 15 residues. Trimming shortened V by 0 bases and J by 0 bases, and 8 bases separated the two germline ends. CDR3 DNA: TGTGCCAGCAGCTTAGCGGGGAAACACCAAGAGACCCAGTACTTC. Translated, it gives CASSLAGKHQETQYF.

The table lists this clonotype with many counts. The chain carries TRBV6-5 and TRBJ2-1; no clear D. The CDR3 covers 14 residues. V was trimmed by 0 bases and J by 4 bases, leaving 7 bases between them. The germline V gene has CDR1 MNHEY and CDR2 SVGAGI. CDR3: CASSYSIGYNEQFF. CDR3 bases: TGTGCCAGCAGTTACTCGATTGGTTACAATGAGCAGTTCTTC.